This T cell receptor beta chain was captured by sequencing in a study of PD-1 blockade in classical Hodgkin lymphoma. About the study: The patients were dosed with nivolumab 3 mg/kg, infused intravenously every 2 weeks.

This clone was seen only once. The antigen is undetermined. Sequencing used immunoSEQ multiplex PCR; TCRdb keeps in-frame clones, though not all of them. The sample lists about 15,000 clones, approximately 80% seen once, with around 2% in the top ten. Indicated time point: cycle 4 day 1 (C4D1), after 6 weeks of nivolumab. Each patient relapsed following autologous stem cell transplantation, and prior brentuximab vedotin exposure differed. Thawed PBMCs were the source of CD4+ T cells, purified by magnetic negative selection. Broader study findings: Those achieving complete response showed baseline diversity like newly diagnosed patients. Nivolumab initiated under 1 year post-ASCT led to patient exclusion. A significant rise in TCR diversity was seen by C4D1 for CD4+ cells but not for CD8+ cells.

The CDR3 consists of 12 residues. Germline CDR1 and CDR2: SQVTM and ANQGSEA. Trimming took off 4 bases at V and 5 bases at J, with 9 bases between the two ends. The rearrangement links TRBV29-1 to TRBJ1-5; possibly TRBD1 for D (5 bases). Sequenced material: CD4+ T cells from blood, taken before the fourth cycle of nivolumab. The TCR originated in a human donor with classical Hodgkin lymphoma. The CDR3 region is CSVGGAYQPQHF. Written as DNA, the CDR3 is TGCAGCGTTGGGGGCGCCTATCAGCCCCAGCATTTT.